These 30 T cell receptor beta chains were sequenced from one sample in a study of CD4+ T cells in melanoma (dated by TCRdb to about 2022). Library prep was done by the immunoSEQ multiplex PCR assay. TCRdb obtained this table from immuneACCESS and retained in-frame rearrangements with V and J assigned. These tables miss some clones; where compared with another copy, unresolved V genes account for less than half of the shortfall, and the remainder is unexplained. The sample yields some 150,000 clones; about 93% were counted once. Approximately 1.5% of the sample is taken by the ten largest. The receptors shown here come from a human donor with melanoma.

This chain joins TRBV10-1 and TRBJ2-7; 7 nucleotides align to TRBD2. V gave up 8 bases and J gave up 2 bases; unmatched junction bases: 6. CDR1 is WNHNN and CDR2 is SYGVQD in the germline V gene (reference sequence). This CDR3 spans 13 amino acids. CDR3 sequence reads: CASAEAGTYEQYF. The CDR3 nucleotides are TGCGCCAGCGCCGAAGCGGGGACCTACGAGCAGTACTTC.

The rearrangement joins TRBV7-2 to TRBJ2-3; 11 bases are shared with TRBD2. The germline V gene encodes CDR1 SGHTA and CDR2 FQGNSA. The CDR3 has 15 residues. V trimming: 6 bases; J trimming: 1 base; junction bases outside the gene matches: 3. Here the CDR3 reads CASRLAGGRTDTQYF. CDR3 in DNA: TGTGCCAGCAGGCTAGCGGGGGGCCGCACAGATACGCAGTATTTT. The full variable domain, its missing parts supplied by reference TRBV7-2 and TRBJ2-3, is GAGVSQSPSNKVTEKGKDVELRCDPISGHTALYWYRQSLGQGLEFLIYFQGNSAPDKSGLPSDRFSAERTGGSVSTLTIQRTQQEDSAVYLCASRLAGGRTDTQYFGPGTRLTVL.

The V call is TRBV2, the J call TRBJ2-2; 9 positions agree with TRBD2. CDR1 SNHLY and CDR2 FYNNEI come from the germline V gene. V was clipped by 5 bases and J by 0 bases; unmatched bases: 13. This CDR3 region has 19 residues. This chain's CDR3 is CASSSWAAGGPSNTGELFF. In DNA, the CDR3 is TGTGCCAGCAGTTCTTGGGCGGCGGGGGGGCCTTCGAACACCGGGGAGCTGTTTTTT.

The chain uses TRBV7-8 and TRBJ1-5, with D unclear. Trimming cost V 2 bases and J 6 bases, with 11 bases left between them. Germline V gene sequence: CDR1 SGHVS, CDR2 FQNEAQ. The CDR3 length is 14 residues. The CDR3 DNA is TGTGCCAGCAGCTTATCTACGGGCGGTCAGCCCCAGCATTTT. Translated: CASSLSTGGQPQHF. Full variable domain (outside the CDR3, taken from reference TRBV7-8 and TRBJ1-5): GAGVSQSPRYKVAKRGQDVALRCDPISGHVSLFWYQQALGQGPEFLTYFQNEAQLDKSGLPSDRFFAERPEGSVSTLKIQRTQQEDSAVYLCASSLSTGGQPQHFGDGTRLSIL.

The chain uses TRBV18 and TRBJ1-1; 10 nucleotides agree with TRBD1. J was trimmed by 3 bases and V by 3 bases; bases with no gene match: 1. Looked up from germline, CDR1 is KGHSH and CDR2 is LQKENI. The CDR3 contains 14 residues. The CDR3 region is CASSPGTGDTEAFF. The CDR3 coding sequence is TGTGCCAGCTCACCCGGGACAGGGGACACTGAAGCTTTCTTT. Together with reference TRBV18 and TRBJ1-1, the CDR3 gives the full variable domain: NAGVMQNPRHLVRRRGQEARLRCSPMKGHSHVYWYRQLPEEGLKFMVYLQKENIIDESGMPKERFSAEFPKEGPSILRIQQVVRGDSAAYFCASSPGTGDTEAFFGQGTRLTVV.

The CDR3 nucleotides read TGTGCCAGCAGCCCGACAGGGGCAGGCGAAAAACTGTTTTTT. Its translation: CASSPTGAGEKLFF. This chain links TRBV7-6 with TRBJ1-4, with 8 positions matching TRBD1. The CDR3 spans 14 residues. Trimming cost V 5 bases and J 8 bases; bases outside gene matches: 7. Germline loops: CDR1 SGHVS, CDR2 FNYEAQ. Supplemented by reference TRBV7-6 and TRBJ1-4, the full variable domain reads GAGVSQSPRYKVTKRGQDVALRCDPISGHVSLYWYRQALGQGPEFLTYFNYEAQQDKSGLPNDRFSAERPEGSISTLTIQRTEQRDSAMYRCASSPTGAGEKLFFGSGTQLSVL.

This sequence joins TRBV6-6 and TRBJ1-1; D gene unclear. The CDR3 consists of 15 residues. Germline CDR1 and CDR2: MNHNY and SVGAGI (reference sequence). The V end was cut by 2 bases, the J end by 2 bases, with 12 bases between. The CDR3, as DNA: TGTGCCAGCAGTTACCCCCGGACGGCAAACACTGAAGCTTTCTTT. It yields the protein CASSYPRTANTEAFF.

This chain's CDR3 is CASSPRTGGVDTQYF. CDR3 coding DNA: TGTGCCAGCTCACCCCGGACAGGGGGCGTCGATACGCAGTATTTT. The rearrangement joins TRBV18 to TRBJ2-3, with 11 bases aligning to TRBD1. Germline assignment: CDR1 KGHSH and CDR2 LQKENI. The V segment lost 3 bases and the J segment 6 bases; nucleotides outside the gene matches: 5. CDR3 size: 15 residues. The full variable domain, rest sourced from reference TRBV18 and TRBJ2-3, is NAGVMQNPRHLVRRRGQEARLRCSPMKGHSHVYWYRQLPEEGLKFMVYLQKENIIDESGMPKERFSAEFPKEGPSILRIQQVVRGDSAAYFCASSPRTGGVDTQYFGPGTRLTVL.

The V call is TRBV15, the J call TRBJ1-5, with a tentative D call TRBD1 (6 bases). The CDR3 is 15 residues long. Trimming removed 5 bases at V and 0 bases at J, with 11 bases between. Germline V gives CDR1 LNHNV, CDR2 YYDKDF (reference sequence). The CDR3 spells CATSPRTDSNQPQHF. For the CDR3, the DNA is TGTGCCACCAGCCCCCGGACAGATAGCAATCAGCCCCAGCATTTT.

In this sample, this clone turned up once. The chain combines TRBV27 with TRBJ1-1; no definite D call. Per germline, CDR1 MNHEY and CDR2 SMNVEV (reference sequence). V was cut by 6 bases and J by 1 base, with 9 bases left in between. CDR3 length: 13 residues. CDR3 sequence (DNA): TGTGCCAGCAGAAGCACTAAGAACACTGAAGCTTTCTTT. Amino acid sequence: CASRSTKNTEAFF.

The rearrangement uses TRBV7-6 and TRBJ1-3; D perhaps matches TRBD1 (5 bases). Germline V gene data show CDR1 as SGHVS and CDR2 as FNYEAQ. This CDR3 is built from 13 residues. Between the trimmed V and J ends, which lost 5 bases and 7 bases, there was a span of 12 bases. The CDR3 DNA reads TGTGCCAGCAGCGTGGGACGCGGGAACACCATATATTTT. This encodes CASSVGRGNTIYF.

The rearrangement uses TRBV18 and TRBJ1-5; no firm D call. The germline V gene encodes CDR1 KGHSH and CDR2 LQKENI. CDR3 size: 14 residues. The V gene lost 3 bases and the J gene lost 6 bases, with 12 bases spanning the gap. The CDR3 sequence: CASSPSREVQPQHF. The CDR3 bases are TGTGCCAGCTCACCCTCCCGGGAGGTTCAGCCCCAGCATTTT.

J is TRBJ2-3 and V is TRBV5-1, with 12 bases fitting TRBD1. Looked up from germline, CDR1 is SGHRS and CDR2 is YFSETQ. After removal of 3 bases from V and 5 bases from J, the junction contained 7 bases not matched to a gene. This CDR3 is 16 amino acids long. The CDR3 loop reads CASSSTGTGGQDTQYF. The CDR3, as DNA: TGCGCCAGCAGCTCGACCGGGACAGGGGGCCAAGATACGCAGTATTTT.

The rearrangement links TRBV27 to TRBJ2-1, with 9 bases lining up with TRBD1. The CDR3 has 15 residues. V was clipped by 6 bases and J by 0 bases; unmatched bases: 3. Germline CDR1 is MNHEY and CDR2 is SMNVEV (reference sequence). CDR3 region: CASRGTGSSYNEQFF. CDR3 nucleotide sequence: TGTGCCAGCAGGGGGACAGGGAGCTCCTACAATGAGCAGTTCTTC.

V usage is TRBV5-1 and J usage is TRBJ2-6; D gene uncertain. CDR3 length equals 15 residues. The V end lost 1 base, the J end lost 3 bases, and 8 bases lay between the germline ends. The germline CDR1 and CDR2 sequences are SGHRS and YFSETQ. The CDR3 loop reads CASSLPVFGANVLTF. The CDR3 coding sequence is TGCGCCAGCAGCTTGCCAGTGTTTGGGGCCAACGTCCTGACTTTC.

V gene TRBV12-5 combines with J gene TRBJ1-5, with TRBD1 as a possible D gene (5 bases). CDR1 is LGHNT and CDR2 is FRNRAP in the germline V gene. The CDR3 length is 13 residues. Trimming cost V 4 bases and J 4 bases, with 8 bases left between them. This CDR3 reads CASGYEGNQPQHF. The CDR3 nucleotides are TGTGCTAGTGGTTACGAGGGGAATCAGCCCCAGCATTTT.

The chain couples TRBV5-1 to TRBJ2-2, with D perhaps TRBD1 (6 bases). Germline-derived CDR1 and CDR2 are SGHRS and YFSETQ. CDR3 length equals 16 residues. Trimming shortened V by 0 bases and J by 4 bases, and 13 bases separated the two germline ends. The CDR3 region is CASSLAKGQITGELFF. CDR3 bases: TGCGCCAGCAGCTTGGCGAAGGGACAAATCACCGGGGAGCTGTTTTTT.

The V gene is TRBV5-5, the J gene TRBJ1-2; unclear D gene. Trimming took 4 bases from V and 4 from J, leaving 11 bases between them. CDR1 and CDR2 (germline): SGHKS, YYEKEE (reference sequence). This CDR3 region has 13 residues. In DNA form, the CDR3 reads TGTGCCAGCAGCCCCGGACCATTCTATGGCTACACCTTC. Its protein product is CASSPGPFYGYTF.

The rearrangement uses TRBV7-8 and TRBJ1-1; D gene uncertain. Germline loops: CDR1 SGHVS, CDR2 FQNEAQ. Trimming removed 5 bases from V and 1 base from J, with 17 bases in between. The CDR3 has 16 amino acids. The CDR3 nucleotides read TGTGCCAGCAGCCCAGAAGCGTGGGGTGGGAACACTGAAGCTTTCTTT. Translating it yields CASSPEAWGGNTEAFF.

The rearrangement links TRBV7-6 to TRBJ2-2; D remains unclear. The CDR3 is made up of 15 amino acids. The V and J ends lost 1 base and 4 bases respectively, with 10 bases between them. Germline CDR1 SGHVS, CDR2 FNYEAQ. CDR3 DNA sequence: TGTGCCAGCAGCTTAGAAAGAAGTTCCACCGGGGAGCTGTTTTTT. Amino acid sequence: CASSLERSSTGELFF.

The chain recombines TRBV6-1 with TRBJ1-2; D is possibly TRBD1 (6 bases). CDR1 and CDR2 from the germline V gene are MNHNS and SASEGT. V was clipped by 6 bases and J by 2 bases, with 16 bases between them. The CDR3 is 15 residues long. The CDR3 is CASSEAGGANYGYTF. CDR3 bases: TGTGCCAGCAGCGAGGCCGGGGGCGCCAACTATGGCTACACCTTC.

This clone was seen a few times. The rearrangement links TRBV27 to TRBJ2-7; TRBD1 agrees at 7 bases. CDR1 and CDR2 (germline): MNHEY, SMNVEV (reference sequence). V shed 3 bases and J 2 bases; nucleotides not matched to a gene: 4. This CDR3 is 14 amino acids long. CDR3 protein: CASSFDRVPYEQYF. As DNA, the CDR3 is TGTGCCAGCAGTTTTGACAGGGTCCCCTACGAGCAGTACTTC.

As to this clone: In the same sample, other DNA sequences code for this CDR3. The V gene is TRBV6-1, the J gene TRBJ2-3; possibly TRBD1 for D (5 bases). The length of the CDR3 is 13 residues. The germline V and J ends were trimmed by 7 bases and 3 bases, with 11 bases remaining between them. Germline values: CDR1 MNHNS, CDR2 SASEGT. CDR3 in amino acids: CASNFQGTDTQYF. The DNA for the CDR3 is TGTGCCAGCAATTTCCAGGGTACAGATACGCAGTATTTT.

This chain joins TRBV7-9 and TRBJ2-3; D possibly matches TRBD1 or TRBD2 (6 bases each). V was cut by 7 bases and J by 6 bases, with 14 bases left in between. Per the germline V gene, CDR1 is SEHNR and CDR2 is FQNEAQ (reference sequence). The CDR3 consists of 13 residues. The DNA for the CDR3 is TGTGCCAGCACTACGGGGGCTGTCGATACGCAGTATTTT. Its protein product is CASTTGAVDTQYF.

With regard to this clone: At the DNA level, this CDR3 is encoded by other sequences in the same sample as well. The V call is TRBV9, the J call TRBJ1-6, with D possibly being TRBD1 (6 bases). Germline V gene data show CDR1 as SGDLS and CDR2 as YYNGEE. This CDR3 spans 14 amino acids. V gave up 3 bases and J gave up 7 bases, with 11 bases separating them. CDR3 amino acids: CASSDRGPNSPLHF. The CDR3 DNA reads as TGTGCCAGCAGCGACCGGGGGCCCAATTCACCCCTCCACTTT.

As regards this clone: Additional DNA sequences in this sample encode the identical CDR3. The gene calls are TRBV30 and TRBJ2-6, with D perhaps matching TRBD1 or TRBD2 (6 bases each). V lost 0 bases and J lost 4, with 10 bases in between. The CDR3 totals 15 residues. Germline assignment: CDR1 GTSNPN and CDR2 SVGIG (reference sequence). CDR3 sequence (DNA): TGTGCCTGGAGTGTACGGGGGACAGGGGCCAACGTCCTGACTTTC. This gives the protein CAWSVRGTGANVLTF.

The rearrangement uses TRBV25-1 and TRBJ1-2; 8 nucleotides align to TRBD1. CDR3 length equals 14 residues. V shed 6 bases and J 5 bases; nucleotides not matched to a gene: 8. CDR1 and CDR2 from the germline V gene are MGHDK and SYGVNS. This CDR3 is CASREPTGEYGYTF. CDR3 bases: TGTGCCAGCAGGGAACCGACAGGGGAATATGGCTACACCTTC.

This chain joins TRBV20-1 and TRBJ1-2; D is possibly TRBD1 (6 bases). In germline, CDR1 is DFQATT, CDR2 SNEGSKA (reference sequence). Trimming pared 5 bases from V and 4 bases from J, leaving 8 bases between. There are 11 residues in the CDR3. CDR3 nucleotide sequence: TGCAGTGCTGCACAGGGCTATGGCTACACCTTC. It translates to CSAAQGYGYTF.

V is TRBV2 and J is TRBJ2-5; the D call may be TRBD1 or TRBD2 (5 bases each). CDR3 length: 13 amino acids. V dropped 9 bases and J dropped 3 bases, with 14 bases sitting between them. The germline gives CDR1 SNHLY, CDR2 FYNNEI. The CDR3 region is CARGEDSEETQYF. CDR3 sequence (DNA): TGTGCCAGGGGGGAAGACAGCGAAGAGACCCAGTACTTC.

The V gene is TRBV2, the J gene TRBJ1-1, with a possible D match to TRBD1 (5 bases). This CDR3 contains 14 residues. Germline values: CDR1 SNHLY, CDR2 FYNNEI. V lost 6 bases and J 4 bases, leaving 15 bases between the germline ends. The CDR3 spells CASRIRDLGTEAFF. The CDR3 nucleotides read TGTGCCAGCAGGATCAGGGACCTGGGCACTGAAGCTTTCTTT.